This T cell receptor (beta chain) was identified in a study of control samples from healthy donors and cancer patients. Repertoires were generated with immunoSEQ multiplex PCR, while TCRdb's copy carries only in-frame clones and drops some. The sample comprises under 85,000 clones, approximately 90% of which are singletons, and 5% to 7% rests with the top ten. V was clipped by 12 bases and J by 0 bases, with 23 bases between them. CDR3 length: 17 residues. Per the germline V gene, CDR1 is KGHDR and CDR2 is SFDVKD. This clonotype originated in a man in his 60s with colorectal cancer. The chain employs TRBV24-1 and TRBJ1-5; possible D gene TRBD1, 5 bases. The sample consisted of PBMCs. CDR3 amino acids: CAAGAGAGDLSNQPQHF. The DNA of the CDR3 is TGTGCCGCCGGAGCCGGGGCGGGGGACCTTAGCAATCAGCCCCAGCATTTT.